Below are 13 T cell receptor beta chains sequenced from a single sample in a study of vaccination and CD4 T cells after COVID-19 (dated by TCRdb to the early 2020s). No antigen has been assigned to these receptors. The meaning of the sample's treatment or condition label: roughly 10-day PBMC culture with coronavirus spike peptide pools or control peptides (ViraFEST assay). The receptor library was made with PCR. TCRdb shows the sequencer as Illumina iSeq 100. At the Johns Hopkins FTIC core, DNA from the cultured CD4+ T cells underwent TCR sequencing with the Oncomine TCR Beta short-read assay. In-frame beta chains were kept once TCRdb had trimmed the public reads at Q25 with fastp and called clones with MiXCR. Rows with a matching CDR3 protein are joined into one entry that keeps the most common DNA and genes. The sample profile shows approximately 9,300 distinct CDR3 sequences; around three fifths of them were found once. About 27% of the sample goes to the ten largest clones.

Sequenced sample: CD4+ T cells from blood, cultured in vitro. These receptors were taken from a human donor who had recovered from COVID-19.

This chain joins TRBV25-1 and TRBJ2-3; tentatively, D is TRBD2 (6 bases). The germline V gene has CDR1 MGHDK and CDR2 SYGVNS. This CDR3 has 13 residues. The germline V and J ends were trimmed by 4 bases and 4 bases, with 9 bases remaining between them. The CDR3: CASSAGTSDTQYF. The CDR3 nucleotides read TGTGCCAGCAGTGCCGGGACTTCAGATACGCAGTATTTT. The full variable domain, completed using reference TRBV25-1 and TRBJ2-3, is EADIYQTPRYLVIGTGKKITLECSQTMGHDKMYWYQQDPGMELHLIHYSYGVNSTEKGDLSSESTVSRIRTEHFPLTLESARPSHTSQYLCASSAGTSDTQYFGPGTRLTVL.

The rearrangement joins TRBV23-1 to TRBJ1-1; no clear D. TRBV23-1 is treated as an ORF (open reading frame) with a function not yet certain. The length of the CDR3 is 16 residues. V was pared by 0 bases and J by 3 bases, with 14 bases between. The CDR3 reads CASSQSGGGRDTEAFF. CDR3 in DNA: TGCGCCAGCAGTCAATCGGGCGGAGGGAGGGACACTGAAGCTTTCTTT.

This chain uses TRBV12-3 or TRBV12-4 with TRBJ1-1; D remains unclear. This CDR3 is 13 amino acids long. Trimming cost V 6 bases and J 3 bases, with 11 bases left between them. CDR3 region: CASSGWGDTEAFF. DNA of the CDR3: TGTGCCAGCAGCGGTTGGGGTGACACTGAAGCTTTCTTT.

The chain uses TRBV5-1 and TRBJ2-1; TRBD1 agrees at 7 bases. J was trimmed by 0 bases and V by 2 bases; bases with no gene match: 2. The CDR3 extends over 15 amino acids. CDR1 and CDR2 from the germline V gene are SGHRS and YFSETQ. The CDR3 DNA sequence: TGCGCCAGCAGCTTAGGACAGGTCTCCTACAATGAGCAGTTCTTC. Protein sequence: CASSLGQVSYNEQFF.

A few counts support this clonotype. The rearrangement joins TRBV7-3 to TRBJ1-1, with D tentatively TRBD1 (6 bases). Trimming took off 5 bases at V and 2 bases at J, with 12 bases between the two ends. CDR3 length: 14 amino acids. Germline V gene lookup returns CDR1 SGHTA and CDR2 FQGTGA. The CDR3 reads CASSLLGANTEAFF. The CDR3 region has the DNA TGTGCCAGCAGCCTCTTGGGGGCCAACACTGAAGCTTTCTTT.

The chain carries TRBV4-2 and TRBJ1-2; 9 bases agree with TRBD1. This CDR3 is built from 17 residues. J gave up 3 bases and V 0 bases, and 8 bases lay outside the gene matches. CDR1 LGHNA and CDR2 YNFKEQ come from the germline V gene. This chain's CDR3 is CASSQDWGDRADYGYTF. The CDR3 DNA reads TGTGCCAGCAGCCAAGATTGGGGGGACAGGGCGGACTATGGCTACACCTTC.

The V and J genes are TRBV11-2 and TRBJ1-2; D is perhaps TRBD1 (6 bases). Trimming left V 1 base short and J 5 bases short, with 14 bases between. The germline V gene has CDR1 SGHAT and CDR2 FQNNGV. The CDR3 spans 15 residues. The DNA for the CDR3 is TGTGCCAGCAGCTTAGTAGTGACAGGTCTTTATGGCTACACCTTC. Amino acids: CASSLVVTGLYGYTF.

J is TRBJ1-1 and V is TRBV14; no clear D gene. Trimming left V 0 bases short and J 3 bases short, with 8 bases between. This CDR3 comprises 14 residues. CDR1 and CDR2 from the germline V gene are SGHDN and FVKESK. The CDR3 sequence is CASSQEFRDTEAFF. The CDR3 coding sequence is TGTGCCAGCAGCCAAGAATTCCGAGACACTGAAGCTTTCTTT.

This clonotype has a single count. In nucleotides, the CDR3 is TGCAGTGCTAGAGACGCCAGCGGGGACTCCTACGAGCAGTACTTC. As protein: CSARDASGDSYEQYF. This chain uses TRBV20-1 with TRBJ2-7, with 7 bases identical to TRBD2. The CDR3 length is 15 residues. CDR1 and CDR2 (germline): DFQATT, SNEGSKA (reference sequence). V dropped 0 bases and J dropped 0; count of bases not matched to a gene: 5.

The rearrangement uses TRBV7-2 and TRBJ1-5; possibly TRBD1 for D (5 bases). Germline CDR1 is SGHTA and CDR2 is FQGNSA. The CDR3 is made up of 13 amino acids. Trimming took off 5 bases at V and 9 bases at J, with 14 bases between the two ends. The CDR3 DNA reads as TGTGCCAGCAGCGCCAATTTGGGGGGGCCCCAGCATTTT. This gives the protein CASSANLGGPQHF.

The chain uses TRBV5-8 and TRBJ2-7, with 7 bases aligning to TRBD1. CDR3 size: 14 residues. Per the germline V gene, CDR1 is SGHTS and CDR2 is YDEGEE. V lost 2 bases, J lost 2 bases, and 4 bases stayed unmatched. The CDR3 bases are TGTGCCAGCAGCTTCGACAGGGCCGCCTACGAGCAGTACTTC. Translating it yields CASSFDRAAYEQYF.

The gene calls are TRBV6-2 or TRBV6-3 and TRBJ2-5, with 14 nucleotides matching TRBD2. V shed 8 bases, J shed 7 bases, and the junction held 12 bases outside the gene matches. This CDR3 has 16 residues. Germline V gene sequence: CDR1 MNHEY, CDR2 SVGEGT. Here the CDR3 reads CASSYPGLAGERTQYF. The CDR3 DNA reads TGTGCCAGCTCCTATCCGGGACTAGCGGGGGAGAGGACCCAGTACTTC.

This sequence joins TRBV19 and TRBJ1-4; 10 bases match TRBD1. CDR1 and CDR2 (germline): LNHDA, SQIVND (reference sequence). The junction had 7 bases not matched to a gene; V was cut back by 4 bases and J by 8 bases. The CDR3 extends over 15 amino acids. The CDR3 nucleotides are TGTGCCAGTAGTACAGGACAGGGGGGGCAAGAAAAACTGTTTTTT. It specifies CASSTGQGGQEKLFF.